The table lists the clone carrying this T cell receptor (beta chain) with a few counts. The antigen is undetermined. Exclusion of patients followed from uncontrolled infection, other autoimmune disease, pregnancy or lactation. Clinical symptoms, serum thyroxine, TRAb, thyroid ultrasound and orbital computed tomography informed diagnoses. The PBMCs were taken from around 10 ml of fresh peripheral blood. The data were obtained in a study of T cells in Graves' hyperthyroidism and ophthalmopathy. Amplification yielded TCR beta CDR3 regions, with RNA transcripts as the source. During a first-round RT-PCR of the TCR CDR3, the HTBI primer set was used. TCRdb passed the multiplex PCR reads through MiXCR, listing each CDR3 protein once. The sample has roughly 550,000 distinct CDR3 sequences, around 15% seen once. Trimming took off 8 bases at V and 4 bases at J, with 18 bases between the two ends. Germline V gives CDR1 MDHEN, CDR2 SYDVKM. There are 15 residues in the CDR3.

Overall study findings and caveats: Among clonotypes expanded in thyroid above 0.001, most were also found in blood.

The sequence was collected from a woman aged 25-40 years with Graves' ophthalmopathy. Sequences were obtained from blood. The genes are TRBV28 and TRBJ2-1, with D possibly matching TRBD1 (6 bases). The CDR3, as DNA: TGTGCCAGCGCCCAGGGGCCCTCCCTATACAATGAGCAGTTCTTC. It specifies CASAQGPSLYNEQFF.